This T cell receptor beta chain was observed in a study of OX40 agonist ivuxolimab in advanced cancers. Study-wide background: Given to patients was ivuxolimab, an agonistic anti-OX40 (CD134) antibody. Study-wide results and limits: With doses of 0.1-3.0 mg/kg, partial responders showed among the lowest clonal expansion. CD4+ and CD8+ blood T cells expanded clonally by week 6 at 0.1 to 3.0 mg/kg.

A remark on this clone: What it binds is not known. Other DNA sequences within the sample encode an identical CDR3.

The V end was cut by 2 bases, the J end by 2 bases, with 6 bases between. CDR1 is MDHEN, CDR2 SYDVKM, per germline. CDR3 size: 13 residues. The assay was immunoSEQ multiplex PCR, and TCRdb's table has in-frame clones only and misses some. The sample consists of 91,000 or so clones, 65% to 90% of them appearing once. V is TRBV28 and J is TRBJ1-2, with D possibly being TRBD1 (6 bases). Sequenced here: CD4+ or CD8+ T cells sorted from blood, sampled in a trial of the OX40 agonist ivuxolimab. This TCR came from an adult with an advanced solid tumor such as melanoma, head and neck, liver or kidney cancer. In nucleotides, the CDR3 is TGTGCCAGCAGTTTAGGGGGCAACTATGGCTACACCTTC. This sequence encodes CASSLGGNYGYTF.